The 5 T cell receptor beta chains below all came from one sample that was sequenced in a study of shared clonotypes between healthy human individuals. The table came from immunoSEQ multiplex PCR; TCRdb's copy has only in-frame clones and leaves some out. The data show around 2.5 million clones, 90% to 95% seen once. The sample taken for sequencing was naive CD4+ T cells from PBMCs. Stated subset: CD45RA+ positively selected. Receptors were obtained from a man aged 18-30 years in good health. Some clones in this sample may be carry-over from other donors' samples.

Details on this clone: This specimen includes other DNA sequences encoding the same CDR3. The gene calls are TRBV15 and TRBJ1-1; 7 nucleotides agree with TRBD1. This CDR3 has 15 amino acids. Per the germline V gene, CDR1 is LNHNV and CDR2 is YYDKDF (reference sequence). Losses at the gene ends were 3 bases for V and 0 bases for J; bases not matched to a gene: 4. This CDR3 reads CATSRSGQMNTEAFF. Written as DNA, the CDR3 is TGTGCCACCAGCAGGTCGGGACAGATGAACACTGAAGCTTTCTTT. The full variable domain, rest sourced from reference TRBV15 and TRBJ1-1, is DAMVIQNPRYQVTQFGKPVTLSCSQTLNHNVMYWYQQKSSQAPKLLFHYYDKDFNNEADTPDNFQSRRPNTSFCFLDIRSPGLGDTAMYLCATSRSGQMNTEAFFGQGTRLTVV.

Comments on this clone: Other DNA sequences from this sample encode an identical CDR3 as well. The rearrangement joins TRBV29-1 to TRBJ2-3; D call uncertain. Between the trimmed V and J ends, which lost 7 bases and 0 bases, there was a span of 8 bases. Germline V gene lookup returns CDR1 SQVTM and CDR2 ANQGSEA. There are 12 residues in the CDR3. CDR3 sequence (DNA): TGCAGCGCGGACCCTAGCACAGATACGCAGTATTTT. This sequence encodes CSADPSTDTQYF.

The chain links TRBV7-6 to TRBJ2-5; TRBD2 matches at 8 bases. V lost 1 base and J lost 4; bases outside the gene matches: 8. The germline V gene has CDR1 SGHVS and CDR2 FNYEAQ. The length of the CDR3 is 16 residues. The CDR3 DNA sequence: TGTGCCAGCAGCTTAGTAGCTAGCGGGTCTGGAGAGACCCAGTACTTC. Encoded protein: CASSLVASGSGETQYF. Full variable domain (missing parts from reference TRBV7-6 and TRBJ2-5): GAGVSQSPRYKVTKRGQDVALRCDPISGHVSLYWYRQALGQGPEFLTYFNYEAQQDKSGLPNDRFSAERPEGSISTLTIQRTEQRDSAMYRCASSLVASGSGETQYFGPGTRLLVL.

This clone was observed a single time. Other DNA sequences in the sample encode the same CDR3. The J gene is TRBJ2-3, the V gene TRBV7-3, with 11 bases fitting TRBD1. CDR1 and CDR2 (germline): SGHTA, FQGTGA. The CDR3 sequence is 15 residues long. V trimming: 4 bases; J trimming: 0 bases; junction bases outside the gene matches: 0. CDR3 nucleotides: TGTGCCAGCAGCTGGACAGGGGGCAGCACAGATACGCAGTATTTT. Translating it yields CASSWTGGSTDTQYF.

The chain combines TRBV6-1 with TRBJ2-7; D ambiguous. Germline V lookup: CDR1 MNHNS, CDR2 SASEGT. The V and J ends lost 10 bases and 3 bases respectively, with 10 bases between them. This CDR3 has 11 amino acids. The DNA of the CDR3 is TGTGCCACCAAACCCTACTACGAGCAGTACTTC. Its protein is CATKPYYEQYF.